This T cell receptor beta chain was sequenced for a study of blood T cell repertoires in COVID-19. Turning to the study itself: Both acute and convalescent COVID-19 samples were obtained from the United States, Italy and Spain.

CDR3 size: 13 residues. Germline loops: CDR1 SGHDT, CDR2 YYEEEE. With 2 bases removed from V and 3 bases from J, the gap between germline ends came to 9 bases. As processed by the authors: Researchers report that nucleated cell counts were estimated from reference gene primer amplification. The assay was immunoSEQ multiplex PCR, and TCRdb's table has in-frame clones only and misses some. The D gene and trimming were derived from the DNA, and the V and J assignments and clone size from that table. The sample records over 120,000 clones, over 80% being singletons. The rearrangement joins TRBV5-6 to TRBJ2-7, with D perhaps matching TRBD1 (5 bases). This receptor was obtained from a man aged 60 to 69 who had recovered from COVID-19. The sequenced sample consisted of PBMCs or T cells enriched from blood (not recorded which). The CDR3: CASSFTGYYEQYF. Here the CDR3 DNA reads TGTGCCAGCAGCTTTACAGGATACTACGAGCAGTACTTC. Supplemented by reference TRBV5-6 and TRBJ2-7, the full variable domain reads DAGVTQSPTHLIKTRGQQVTLRCSPKSGHDTVSWYQQALGQGPQFIFQYYEEEERQRGNFPDRFSGHQFPNYSSELNVNALLLGDSALYLCASSFTGYYEQYFGPGTRLTVT.